The sequence of this T cell receptor beta chain was determined in a study of cytomegalovirus exposure and HLA in healthy donors. Only in-frame clones appear in the TCRdb table, and some are missing; sequencing was by immunoSEQ multiplex PCR. The data show 110,000 to 150,000 clones, with 75% to 90% seen just once and over 5% held by the top ten. This clone has just one count. Trimming cost V 0 bases and J 3 bases, with 26 bases left between them. The CDR3 length is 20 residues. Germline CDR1 and CDR2: MGHRA and YSYEKL. Sequenced material: PBMCs. The TCR comes from a woman in her 30s in good health and CMV-seropositive. This chain joins TRBV4-1 and TRBJ1-2, with a weak D call TRBD1 (6 bases). The CDR3 DNA sequence: TGCGCCAGCAGCCAAGAAGGCAGAGCGTTGCGGGGGCGCATCCACTATGGCTACACCTTC. Protein sequence: CASSQEGRALRGRIHYGYTF.